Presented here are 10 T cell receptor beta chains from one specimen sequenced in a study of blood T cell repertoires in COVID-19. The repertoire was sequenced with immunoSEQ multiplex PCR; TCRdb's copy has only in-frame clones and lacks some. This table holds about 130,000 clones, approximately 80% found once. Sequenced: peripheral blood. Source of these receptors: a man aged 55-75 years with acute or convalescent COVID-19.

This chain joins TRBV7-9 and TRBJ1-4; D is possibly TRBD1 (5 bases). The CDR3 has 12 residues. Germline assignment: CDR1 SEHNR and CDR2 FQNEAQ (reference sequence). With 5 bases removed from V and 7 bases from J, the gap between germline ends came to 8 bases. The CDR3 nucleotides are TGTGCCAGCAGCCCGGGACTTGAAAAACTGTTTTTT. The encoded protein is CASSPGLEKLFF.

CDR3 loop: CASSPGTAETQYF. The CDR3 DNA sequence: TGTGCCAGCAGTCCCGGGACAGCGGAGACCCAGTACTTC. This chain uses TRBV27 with TRBJ2-5; 7 bases map to TRBD1. After removal of 5 bases from V and 5 bases from J, the junction contained 5 bases not matched to a gene. There are 13 residues in the CDR3. Germline V gives CDR1 MNHEY, CDR2 SMNVEV (reference sequence).

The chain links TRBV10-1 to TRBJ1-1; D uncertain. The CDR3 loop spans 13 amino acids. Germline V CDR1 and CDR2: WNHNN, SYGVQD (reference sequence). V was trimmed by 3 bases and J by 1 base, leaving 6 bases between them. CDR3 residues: CASSDMANTEAFF. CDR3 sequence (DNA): TGCGCCAGCAGTGACATGGCGAACACTGAAGCTTTCTTT.

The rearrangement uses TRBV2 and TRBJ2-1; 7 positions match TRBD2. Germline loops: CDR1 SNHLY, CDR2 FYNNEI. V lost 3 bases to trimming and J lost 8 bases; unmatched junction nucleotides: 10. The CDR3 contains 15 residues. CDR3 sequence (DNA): TGTGCCAGCAGTGAGGGGGGGTTGCTGAAGTATGAGCAGTTCTTC. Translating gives CASSEGGLLKYEQFF.

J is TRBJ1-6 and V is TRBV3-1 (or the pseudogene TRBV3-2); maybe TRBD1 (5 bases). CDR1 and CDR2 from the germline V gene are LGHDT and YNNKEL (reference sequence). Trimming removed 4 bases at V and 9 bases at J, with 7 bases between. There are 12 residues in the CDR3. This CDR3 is CASSRDSSPLHF. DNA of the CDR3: TGTGCCAGCAGCCGAGACAGTTCACCCCTCCACTTT.

In DNA form, the CDR3 reads TGTGCCAGCAGCTTGACTAGTGCGAACACCGGGGAGCTGTTTTTT. Translating it yields CASSLTSANTGELFF. The V and J genes are TRBV7-9 and TRBJ2-2; TRBD2 is a possible D gene (6 bases). Trimming shortened V by 3 bases and J by 0 bases, and 8 bases separated the two germline ends. Germline V gene sequence: CDR1 SEHNR, CDR2 FQNEAQ (reference sequence). This CDR3 has 15 residues.

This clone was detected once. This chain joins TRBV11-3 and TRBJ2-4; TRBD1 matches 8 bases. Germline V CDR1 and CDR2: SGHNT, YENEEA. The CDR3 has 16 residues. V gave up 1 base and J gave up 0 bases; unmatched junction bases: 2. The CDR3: CASSLGGTGAKNIQYF. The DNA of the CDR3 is TGTGCCAGCAGCTTAGGCGGGACAGGAGCCAAAAACATTCAGTACTTC.

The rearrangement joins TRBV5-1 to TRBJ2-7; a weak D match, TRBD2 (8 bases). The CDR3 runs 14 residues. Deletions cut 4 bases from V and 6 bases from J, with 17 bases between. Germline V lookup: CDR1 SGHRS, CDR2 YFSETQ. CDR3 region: CASSREGALAEQYF. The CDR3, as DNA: TGCGCCAGCAGCCGGGAGGGGGCGCTCGCCGAGCAGTACTTC.

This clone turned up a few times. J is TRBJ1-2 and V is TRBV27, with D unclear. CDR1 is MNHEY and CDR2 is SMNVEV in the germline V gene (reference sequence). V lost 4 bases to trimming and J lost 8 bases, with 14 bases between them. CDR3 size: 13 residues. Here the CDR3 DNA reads TGTGCCAGCAGTTCCCACCCCTCTAGGGGCTACACCTTC. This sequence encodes CASSSHPSRGYTF.

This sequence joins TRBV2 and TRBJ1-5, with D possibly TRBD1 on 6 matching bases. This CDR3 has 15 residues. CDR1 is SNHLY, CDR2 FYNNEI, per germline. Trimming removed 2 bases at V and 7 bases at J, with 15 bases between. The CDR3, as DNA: TGTGCCAGCAGTGAAAGTAGGGGGAAAGGCCAGCCCCAGCATTTT. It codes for CASSESRGKGQPQHF. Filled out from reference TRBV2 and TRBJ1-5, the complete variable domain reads EPEVTQTPSHQVTQMGQEVILRCVPISNHLYFYWYRQILGQKVEFLVSFYNNEISEKSEIFDDQFSVERPDGSNFTLKIRSTKLEDSAMYFCASSESRGKGQPQHFGDGTRLSIL.